This T cell receptor (beta chain) stems from a study of blood T cells in healthy people across ages. This clonotype was observed a handful of times. Germline CDR1 reads MNHNS; CDR2 reads SASEGT. CDR3 length equals 15 residues. Trimming stripped 3 bases from V and 5 bases from J, with 15 bases between. PCR was performed a second time for about 7 to 12 cycles using a sample-barcoded 5' primer and a J-beta primer mix. TCRdb processed the 5' RACE reads anew with MiXCR; each CDR3 protein has one entry. The sample lists over 1,500,000 distinct CDR3 sequences, about 39% occurring once. What was sequenced was blood. The V call is TRBV6-1, the J call TRBJ2-3; the D gene is possibly TRBD2 (7 bases). This sequence was found in a human donor in good health. CDR3 amino acids: CASSEGGPPGDTQYF. CDR3 coding DNA: TGTGCCAGCAGTGAGGGGGGGCCCCCAGGAGATACGCAGTATTTT.